Below are 19 T cell receptor beta chains sequenced from a single sample in a study of blood T cells in healthy people across ages. Primed by a sample-barcoded 5' primer and a J-beta primer mix, a second PCR proceeded for about 6 to 12 cycles. TCRdb called the 5' RACE reads again in MiXCR, with one record for every CDR3 protein. The sample lists a few hundred thousand distinct CDR3 sequences; 52% were seen once. Sequenced material: blood. The source is a man between 60 and 75 years old in good health.

The gene calls are TRBV5-1 and TRBJ2-1; 7 bases are a match to TRBD1. The trim removed 2 bases at V and 5 bases at J, leaving 13 bases unmatched. The germline CDR1 and CDR2 sequences are SGHRS and YFSETQ. This CDR3 has 17 amino acids. The CDR3 DNA follows: TGCGCCAGCAGCTTAGCCGGTTTAAGGGACAGTCACAATGAGCAGTTCTTC. It encodes CASSLAGLRDSHNEQFF. The complete variable domain, with remaining parts taken from reference TRBV5-1 and TRBJ2-1, reads KAGVTQTPRYLIKTRGQQVTLSCSPISGHRSVSWYQQTPGQGLQFLFEYFSETQRNKGNFPGRFSGRQFSNSRSEMNVSTLELGDSALYLCASSLAGLRDSHNEQFFGPGTRLTVL.

The chain is built from TRBV28 and TRBJ2-7; D is perhaps TRBD1 (6 bases). This CDR3 is built from 16 residues. Trimming pared 2 bases from V and 4 bases from J, leaving 18 bases between. The germline V gene has CDR1 MDHEN and CDR2 SYDVKM. The CDR3 region has the DNA TGTGCCAGCAGTTTAGGGGGCCCGTCAGGAATTTACGAGCAGTACTTC. It codes for CASSLGGPSGIYEQYF.

The CDR3 region has the DNA TGTGCCAGCAGTCCTTGGACTAGCGGGGGGAATGAGCAGTACTTC. Translation gives CASSPWTSGGNEQYF. This chain joins TRBV27 and TRBJ2-1; 14 nucleotides line up with TRBD2. Gene TRBJ2-7 matches the end of the DNA better, so the J call may be wrong. This CDR3 has 15 residues. The germline CDR1 and CDR2 sequences are MNHEY and SMNVEV (reference sequence).

The genes are TRBV20-1 and TRBJ2-7; no firm D call. Trimming removed 1 base from V and 2 bases from J, with 12 bases in between. From germline, CDR1 is DFQATT and CDR2 SNEGSKA (reference sequence). The CDR3 has 14 residues. CDR3 sequence reads: CSARGYDTPYEQYF. The CDR3 bases are TGCAGTGCTAGAGGATACGACACCCCCTACGAGCAGTACTTC.

With respect to this clonotype: A much larger clone lies one base from this, so it may be a read error. The chain employs TRBV7-2 and TRBJ2-5; 9 bases line up with TRBD2. From germline, CDR1 is SGHTA and CDR2 FQGNSA. CDR3 length: 13 residues. The J segment lost 13 bases and the V segment lost 5 bases, leaving 11 bases of the junction unmatched. CDR3 sequence (DNA): TGTGCCAGCAGCGCGGCGGGGGGGTTCGCAGGGTACTTC. Translated: CASSAAGGFAGYF.

As for this clonotype: It may be a read error: a sequence one base away is much more abundant. The chain uses TRBV20-1 and TRBJ2-1; 11 positions match TRBD2. The J call could be wrong; TRBJ2-7 is a better fit for the DNA end. The CDR3 is made up of 14 amino acids. Germline V gives CDR1 DFQATT, CDR2 SNEGSKA (reference sequence). The chain's CDR3 is CSSPGTSGYNEQYF. CDR3 DNA sequence: TGCAGTTCCCCCGGGACTAGCGGCTACAATGAGCAGTACTTC.

This clonotype was found a few times. This chain connects TRBV7-2 to TRBJ2-3, with D perhaps matching TRBD2 (6 bases). This CDR3 has 17 amino acids. V lost 5 bases to trimming and J lost 1 base, with 19 bases between them. Germline lookup yields CDR1 SGHTA and CDR2 FQGNSA. DNA for the CDR3: TGTGCCAGCAGCGTCGGTGGGGGAGGTTTCGGCACAGATACGCAGTATTTT. This sequence encodes CASSVGGGGFGTDTQYF.

V gene TRBV4-3 combines with J gene TRBJ2-7; possibly TRBD1 for D (6 bases). This CDR3 spans 15 amino acids. Germline CDR1 and CDR2: LGHNA and YSLEER. V lost 0 bases, J lost 6 bases, and 15 bases lay in between. The CDR3 loop is CASSQEAQGPSEQYF. The CDR3 nucleotides read TGCGCCAGCAGCCAAGAGGCACAGGGCCCCTCCGAGCAGTACTTC.

This clonotype turned up a few times. This chain connects TRBV20-1 to TRBJ1-5; 8 nucleotides line up with TRBD1. J gave up 6 bases and V 2 bases, and 6 bases lay outside the gene matches. The CDR3 sequence is 14 residues long. Per germline, CDR1 DFQATT and CDR2 SNEGSKA (reference sequence). The CDR3 DNA follows: TGCAGTGCTAGACCCGGACAGGGCGTTCAGCCCCAGCATTTT. Translating gives CSARPGQGVQPQHF.

This clonotype was observed many times. V is TRBV14 and J is TRBJ2-1, with no clear D. The V end lost 3 bases, the J end lost 0 bases, and 12 bases lay between the germline ends. CDR3 length equals 16 residues. The germline CDR1 and CDR2 sequences are SGHDN and FVKESK. The CDR3 DNA reads TGTGCCAGCAGCCACCTTCGGCGGATCTCCTACAATGAGCAGTTCTTC. Amino acid sequence: CASSHLRRISYNEQFF.

This clonotype has only a few counts. The chain recombines TRBV7-2 with TRBJ1-5; TRBD1 matches at 8 bases. The CDR3 is made up of 15 amino acids. After removal of 5 bases from V and 3 bases from J, the junction contained 6 bases not matched to a gene. Germline lookup yields CDR1 SGHTA and CDR2 FQGNSA. The CDR3 region has the DNA TGTGCCAGCAGCATTGGACAGGGCCCCAATCAGCCCCAGCATTTT. This encodes CASSIGQGPNQPQHF.

In this sample, this clonotype turned up once. This chain uses TRBV25-1 with TRBJ2-1; D unresolved. This CDR3 spans 15 amino acids. Germline V gene lookup returns CDR1 MGHDK and CDR2 SYGVNS. V lost 3 bases to trimming and J lost 8 bases, with 17 bases between them. DNA of the CDR3: TGTGCCAGCAGTGATGAGTCCCAGAATGGTGATGAGCAGTTCTTC. Translated: CASSDESQNGDEQFF.

The genes are TRBV5-1 and TRBJ2-7; D is perhaps TRBD2 (5 bases). This CDR3 spans 14 amino acids. Trimming left V 3 bases short and J 0 bases short, with 10 bases between. Per the germline V gene, CDR1 is SGHRS and CDR2 is YFSETQ. In nucleotides, the CDR3 is TGCGCCAGCAGCTCCGACACTAGCTCCTACGAGCAGTACTTC. Protein: CASSSDTSSYEQYF.

The chain links TRBV11-2 to TRBJ2-3, with 7 positions matching TRBD2. J lost 8 bases, V lost 3 bases, and 14 bases had no gene match. The CDR3 is made up of 16 amino acids. Per the germline V gene, CDR1 is SGHAT and CDR2 is FQNNGV. CDR3 region: CASSLSGGVDRGTQYF. CDR3 coding DNA: TGTGCCAGCAGCTTGAGTGGGGGGGTGGACCGGGGTACGCAGTATTTT.

V usage is TRBV5-1 and J usage is TRBJ2-1; 14 bases agree with TRBD2. Germline V gene data show CDR1 as SGHRS and CDR2 as YFSETQ. The CDR3 loop spans 18 amino acids. Trimming at V came to 2 bases and at J to 6 bases, leaving 10 bases not matched to a gene. As DNA, the CDR3 is TGCGCCAGCAGCTTAGGGACTAGCGGGAGTCGATTTGGCAATGAGCAGTTCTTC. Protein: CASSLGTSGSRFGNEQFF.

In this sample, this clonotype turned up a few times. This chain uses TRBV21-1 with TRBJ2-1; the table names TRBD2, a call not compared with the DNA. TRBV21-1 represents a pseudogene. The CDR3 runs to 13 residues. In DNA form, the CDR3 reads TGTGCCAGCAGCACCCTCATAGCGGGAGTTCAGTTCTTC. Encoded protein: CASSTLIAGVQFF.

This chain links TRBV20-1 with TRBJ2-7; 7 bases fit TRBD1. The CDR3 is 14 residues long. Germline CDR1 DFQATT, CDR2 SNEGSKA (reference sequence). CDR3 sequence (DNA): TGCAGCGGAGTACAGGGGCAGGCCTCCTACGAGCAGTACTTC. Protein sequence: CSGVQGQASYEQYF.

The CDR3 DNA follows: TGTGCCTTTTATCGGGACAGGGGAGGATTGGGCTACACCTTC. This codes for CAFYRDRGGLGYTF. The rearrangement uses TRBV30 and TRBJ1-2; 10 bases line up with TRBD1. Germline CDR1 and CDR2: GTSNPN and SVGIG (reference sequence). CDR3 length: 14 residues. Trimming removed 7 bases from V and 8 bases from J; junction bases left unmatched: 13.

This clonotype was observed a few times. The J gene is TRBJ2-1, the V gene TRBV29-1, with 16 bases that match TRBD2. The germline V gene has CDR1 SQVTM and CDR2 ANQGSEA. With V trimmed by 6 bases and J by 8 bases, 19 bases remained unmatched. This CDR3 spans 19 amino acids. Here the CDR3 DNA reads TGCAGCGTGGGCCTCTCGTTTGGGACTAGCGGGGGGGCCACGGATGAGCAGTTCTTC. This codes for CSVGLSFGTSGGATDEQFF.